This T cell receptor beta chain derives from a study of CD8+ T cells in alopecia areata. Study findings and constraints: Especially in alopecia totalis/universalis, lesional scalp showed greater clonality than normal scalp did.

CDR3 length: 16 amino acids. CDR1 MNHNY and CDR2 SVGAGI come from the germline V gene (reference sequence). J was trimmed by 8 bases and V by 4 bases; bases with no gene match: 9. As concerns this clone: Antigen: not known.

Extraction of RNA preceded its reverse transcription into cDNA, which served as the sequencing template. Some clones are missing from TCRdb's copy, which holds only in-frame ones; the method was immunoSEQ multiplex PCR. The sample includes roughly 180,000 clones, around 63% seen only once; the top ten take roughly 1.7%. The source material was CD4+ T cells sorted from blood, sampled at week 0. The TCR was taken from a human donor with alopecia areata. This chain connects TRBV6-6 to TRBJ1-5; 12 bases line up with TRBD1. CDR3 protein: CASSSVGQGANKPQHF. In DNA, the CDR3 is TGTGCCAGCAGTTCGGTGGGACAGGGGGCGAATAAGCCCCAGCATTTT.